Listed below are T cell receptor beta chains from one sample, sequenced in a study of T cell responses to AZD1222 COVID-19 vaccine. Measured with immunoSEQ multiplex PCR; TCRdb has only the in-frame clones, and not every one. The sample consists of some 150,000 clones, around 90% of them appearing once. The material sequenced was peripheral blood, taken on day 0 of MenACWY control vaccination. The receptor set was obtained from an adult in good health. CDR3s include the opening cysteine and the closing phenylalanine or tryptophan. The D gene is left open where the match is weak. The listing skips clone size in some rows; elsewhere it reads once, few, many or a size class.

V gene	D gene	J gene	clone size	CDR3 DNA	CDR3 protein
TRBV28	TRBD1	TRBJ1-2	NA	TGTGCCAGCAGTTTATTTGAGGGGGCAGGGTATGGCTACACCTTC	CASSLFEGAGYGYTF
TRBV2	NA	TRBJ2-7	NA	TGTGCCAGCAGTGAGGGCTGGCCTCAACCCTACGAGCAGTACTTC	CASSEGWPQPYEQYF
TRBV6-4	NA	TRBJ1-1	NA	TGTGCCAGCAAGACGACAGTGGGGAACACTGAAGCTTTCTTT	CASKTTVGNTEAFF
TRBV2	NA	TRBJ1-5	NA	TGTGCCAGCAGTGGGGACGGGGCGCGGAGCAATCAGCCCCAGCATTTT	CASSGDGARSNQPQHF
TRBV3-1/TRBV3-2	NA	TRBJ1-4	NA	TGTGCCAGCAGCCAAGGAGGAACAGCCATAGGGCTGTTTTTT	CASSQGGTAIGLFF
TRBV27	NA	TRBJ1-2	once	TGTGCCAGCAGTTATCGGGGCCCGGGTGGAGTGAGCGGCTACACCTTC	CASSYRGPGGVSGYTF
TRBV7-9	NA	TRBJ2-1	NA	TGTGCCAGCAGCTTAGTTAAGCGGCCGAATGAGCAGTTCTTC	CASSLVKRPNEQFF
TRBV7-3	TRBD2	TRBJ2-3	NA	TGTGCCAGCAGCTTGACTAGCGGGAGGATTACGCAGTATTTT	CASSLTSGRITQYF
TRBV5-6	TRBD1	TRBJ1-2	NA	TGTGCCAGCAGCTCGGGGCGGACAGGATTTGGCTACACCTTC	CASSSGRTGFGYTF
TRBV11-3	TRBD1	TRBJ2-7	NA	TGTGCCAGCAGCACTCGTCTATGGGGACAGATCTACGAGCAGTACTTC	CASSTRLWGQIYEQYF
TRBV2	TRBD2	TRBJ2-1	NA	TGTGCCAGCAGCCCACTAGCGGGAAGTTACAATGAGCAGTTCTTC	CASSPLAGSYNEQFF
TRBV28	NA	TRBJ1-1	NA	TGTGCCAGCAGCTCACAAACTCTGGGCACTGAAGCTTTCTTT	CASSSQTLGTEAFF
TRBV9	TRBD1	TRBJ1-1	NA	TGTGCCAGCAGCGTAGCTGGGACAGGGGGCACTGAAGCTTTCTTT	CASSVAGTGGTEAFF
TRBV5-1	NA	TRBJ2-3	NA	TGCGCCAGCAGCGCTCCCGGGGGTGCAGATACGCAGTATTTT	CASSAPGGADTQYF
TRBV27	TRBD1	TRBJ2-7	once	TGTGCCAGCAGTTTAGTTCCGGGACAGGGGTTCTACGAGCAGTACTTC	CASSLVPGQGFYEQYF
TRBV7-2	NA	TRBJ2-1	NA	TGTGCCAGCAGCTTAGGCATTGGTTACAATGAGCAGTTCTTC	CASSLGIGYNEQFF
TRBV28	NA	TRBJ1-1	NA	TGTGCCAGCAACCTGCCGGGCCTACAGAGCACTGAAGCTTTCTTT	CASNLPGLQSTEAFF
TRBV2	TRBD1	TRBJ1-6	NA	TGTGCCAGCAGGGGGACAGAAAATTCACCCCTCCACTTT	CASRGTENSPLHF
TRBV19	NA	TRBJ2-7	NA	TGTGCCAGTAGTGAGGTCACGGGAGTAACCGAGCAGTACTTC	CASSEVTGVTEQYF
TRBV6-1	NA	TRBJ1-2	NA	TGTGCCAGCAGTGAAGACGGGGACTATGGCTACACCTTC	CASSEDGDYGYTF
TRBV4-1	NA	TRBJ2-1	NA	TGCGCCAGCAGCCAAGTACAGTTGAATGAGCAGTTCTTC	CASSQVQLNEQFF
TRBV4-1	NA	TRBJ2-1	NA	TGCGCCAGCAGCCGAGGACTATATGAGCAGTTCTTC	CASSRGLYEQFF
TRBV14	NA	TRBJ2-3	NA	TGTGCCAGCAGCCTACCGGGCCCGGGACGGGGAGATACGCAGTATTTT	CASSLPGPGRGDTQYF
TRBV9	TRBD2	TRBJ2-1	NA	TGTGCCAGCAGCCTTAGCGGGAGGGGCAATGAGCAGTTCTTC	CASSLSGRGNEQFF
TRBV6-2/TRBV6-3	NA	TRBJ2-2	NA	TGTGCCAGCAGCTTGGTCCTGAACACCGGGGAGCTGTTTTTT	CASSLVLNTGELFF
TRBV5-1	TRBD2	TRBJ2-5	NA	TGCGCCAGCAGCTTGGGACTAGCGGGTGCATCGCAAGAGACCCAGTACTTC	CASSLGLAGASQETQYF
TRBV19	TRBD2	TRBJ2-1	NA	TGTGCCAGTAGTCTTCCTCTAGCGGGAGGAAAGAGTGAGCAGTTCTTC	CASSLPLAGGKSEQFF
TRBV5-5	NA	TRBJ2-7	NA	TGTGCCAGCAGCTTAAGAGGCGGGGCTGGAGAGCAGTACTTC	CASSLRGGAGEQYF
TRBV6-5	NA	TRBJ1-1	NA	TGTGCCAGCAGTTACTGGGGGGCTAACACTGAAGCTTTCTTT	CASSYWGANTEAFF
TRBV5-1	NA	TRBJ2-7	NA	TGCGCCAGCAGCTTGAACAGTAACTCCTACGAGCAGTACTTC	CASSLNSNSYEQYF
TRBV30	TRBD2	TRBJ2-5	NA	TGTGCCTGGGGCGGGGGGGCCCAGTACTTC	CAWGGGAQYF
TRBV6-1	TRBD1	TRBJ1-1	NA	TGTGCCAGCAGTGAAAGGACAGGCTCTGAAGCTTTCTTT	CASSERTGSEAFF
TRBV11-2	NA	TRBJ1-5	NA	TGTGCCAGCAGCTTAGGTGGGACACCAAGACCCCAGCATTTT	CASSLGGTPRPQHF
TRBV19	NA	TRBJ1-5	NA	TGTGCCAGTAGTATTGGGGTTGCGGGCAATCAGCCCCAGCATTTT	CASSIGVAGNQPQHF
TRBV19	NA	TRBJ2-2	NA	TGTGCCAGTAGTATGCGGCAGGGAAGCTCCGGGGAGCTGTTTTTT	CASSMRQGSSGELFF
TRBV30	NA	TRBJ2-3	NA	TGTGCCTGGAGGGCTAGTATCCCGCGCACAGATACGCAGTATTTT	CAWRASIPRTDTQYF
TRBV29-1	NA	TRBJ1-1	NA	TGCAGCGTCCTCGAGGTGGGGCATGAAGCTTTCTTT	CSVLEVGHEAFF
TRBV5-1	TRBD1	TRBJ2-6	NA	TGCGCCAGCAGCGAAGGGACAGATCTTTTAGGGGGTCTGACTTTC	CASSEGTDLLGGLTF
TRBV6-5	TRBD2	TRBJ2-1	NA	TGTGCCAGCGGCTGGGGCCCGGGGGGCTACAATGAGCAGTTCTTC	CASGWGPGGYNEQFF
TRBV19	NA	TRBJ1-1	NA	TGTGCCAGTAGTTCCCGGGCCCTGGAGGGGACTGAAGCTTTCTTT	CASSSRALEGTEAFF
TRBV3-1/TRBV3-2	TRBD2	TRBJ2-5	NA	TGTGCCAGCGGGACTAGCGGGAGGGTTGGAGAAGAGACCCAGTACTTC	CASGTSGRVGEETQYF
TRBV19	NA	TRBJ1-4	NA	TGTGCCAGTAGTGCAACCGGGACAATCGATGAAAAACTGTTTTTT	CASSATGTIDEKLFF
TRBV5-5	TRBD1	TRBJ1-5	NA	TGTGCCAGCAGCTCCGGACAGGCCAGCAATCAGCCCCAGCATTTT	CASSSGQASNQPQHF
TRBV10-3	TRBD2	TRBJ2-7	few	TGTGCCGGCGGCGGCGGGACTAGCGGCTCCTACGAGCAGTACTTC	CAGGGGTSGSYEQYF
TRBV2	TRBD2	TRBJ2-7	NA	TGTGCCAGCAGTGAACTAGCGGGCCGCTCCTACGAGCAGTACTTC	CASSELAGRSYEQYF
TRBV6-2/TRBV6-3	NA	TRBJ1-1	NA	TGTGCCAGCAGTTACTCGACCCCCGGGATCACTGAAGCTTTCTTT	CASSYSTPGITEAFF
TRBV5-1	NA	TRBJ1-1	once	TGCGCCAGCAGCTTGGCAGGGGAAGCTTTCTTT	CASSLAGEAFF
TRBV6-4	NA	TRBJ2-6	NA	TGTGCCAGCAGTGAAAATGCCGCAGGGGACTCTGGGGCCAACGTCCTGACTTTC	CASSENAAGDSGANVLTF
TRBV28	NA	TRBJ1-5	NA	TGTGCCAGCAGCACGACTATAAATCAGCCCCAGCATTTT	CASSTTINQPQHF
TRBV28	NA	TRBJ1-6	NA	TGTGCCAGCAGCATCGGGCAGGGCTCCTCACCCCTCCACTTT	CASSIGQGSSPLHF
TRBV28	TRBD2	TRBJ2-3	once	TGTGCCAGCAGTTTCGGACTAGCGGAACGCACAGATACGCAGTATTTT	CASSFGLAERTDTQYF
TRBV6-1	NA	TRBJ1-2	NA	TGTGCCAGCAGTGAACGCAGGGGCTATGGCTACACCTTC	CASSERRGYGYTF
TRBV3-1/TRBV3-2	NA	TRBJ2-3	NA	TGTGCCAGCAGCCAAGATCCGGCTAGCAGAGATACGCAGTATTTT	CASSQDPASRDTQYF
TRBV27	TRBD1	TRBJ1-5	NA	TGTGCCAGCAGTTTATCGGGACAGGGAAACGGGCCCCAGCATTTT	CASSLSGQGNGPQHF
TRBV4-1	NA	TRBJ2-7	once	TGCGCCAGCAGCCAAGATTGGGACTTGGGAGCGAACTACGAGCAGTACTTC	CASSQDWDLGANYEQYF
TRBV21-1	NA	TRBJ2-7	NA	TGTGCCAGCAGCAAAAGGGAAGGGGACCCCTACGAGCAGTACTTC	CASSKREGDPYEQYF
TRBV24-1	NA	TRBJ2-3	NA	TGTGCCACCCAAAGGGCTAAGACAGATACGCAGTATTTT	CATQRAKTDTQYF
TRBV24-1	NA	TRBJ2-2	NA	TGTGCCACCAGTGATTCAGTGGCAGGGGTAAACACCGGGGAGCTGTTTTTT	CATSDSVAGVNTGELFF
TRBV6-4	TRBD2	TRBJ2-1	NA	TGTGCCAGCAGCCCTAGCGGGAGGTCGGTTCGTAGCTCCTACAATGAGCAGTTCTTC	CASSPSGRSVRSSYNEQFF